The 22 T cell receptor beta chains reported below all come from one sample, sequenced in a study of PD-1 blockade in classical Hodgkin lymphoma. The sample's time point: cycle 4 day 1 (C4D1), after less than 7 weeks of nivolumab. Exposure to brentuximab vedotin varied, and each patient had relapsed following autologous stem cell transplantation. Thawed PBMCs yielded CD4+ T cells through magnetic negative selection. Sequencing was performed with immunoSEQ multiplex PCR; in TCRdb, only in-frame clones are kept and a portion is missing. The repertoire holds under 20,000 clones, with about 68% as singletons. The specimen was CD4+ T cells from blood, collected before the fourth cycle of nivolumab. The source of these receptors is a human donor with classical Hodgkin lymphoma.

The V gene is TRBV2, the J gene TRBJ2-1; no clear D. V lost 6 bases and J 10 bases, leaving 10 bases between the germline ends. Germline CDR1 SNHLY, CDR2 FYNNEI. The CDR3 runs 11 residues. The CDR3 coding sequence is TGTGCCAGCAGGTTAAAGGGCGAGCAGTTCTTC. This codes for CASRLKGEQFF.

The gene calls are TRBV25-1 and TRBJ2-7; D tentatively fits TRBD1 or TRBD2 (6 bases each). V was shortened by 2 bases and J by 4 bases, with 12 bases between the two germline ends. The germline CDR1 and CDR2 sequences are MGHDK and SYGVNS. The CDR3 length is 14 residues. This CDR3 reads CASSERGGGYEQYF. CDR3 nucleotide sequence: TGTGCCAGCAGTGAACGCGGAGGGGGATACGAGCAGTACTTC.

The rearrangement links TRBV7-2 to TRBJ2-3; D call uncertain. The CDR3 runs to 14 residues. V lost 5 bases to trimming and J lost 5 bases, with 14 bases between them. Germline V gene lookup returns CDR1 SGHTA and CDR2 FQGNSA. The CDR3 nucleotides read TGTGCCAGCAGCCAGGCCGGCCCGCTAGATACGCAGTATTTT. Protein product: CASSQAGPLDTQYF. The full variable domain, with the rest looked up from reference TRBV7-2 and TRBJ2-3, is GAGVSQSPSNKVTEKGKDVELRCDPISGHTALYWYRQSLGQGLEFLIYFQGNSAPDKSGLPSDRFSAERTGGSVSTLTIQRTQQEDSAVYLCASSQAGPLDTQYFGPGTRLTVL.

This chain links TRBV6-6 with TRBJ2-7, with 7 bases that match TRBD2. Germline-derived CDR1 and CDR2 are MNHNY and SVGAGI (reference sequence). The CDR3 spans 14 residues. J was trimmed by 4 bases and V by 4 bases; bases with no gene match: 7. DNA for the CDR3: TGTGCCAGCAGTTCGGGGGGAGGGAGGTACGAGCAGTACTTC. Amino acid sequence: CASSSGGGRYEQYF.

This sequence joins TRBV11-3 and TRBJ2-5, with TRBD1 as a possible D gene (5 bases). This CDR3 spans 13 amino acids. The germline V gene has CDR1 SGHNT and CDR2 YENEEA. Trimming removed 8 bases from V and 5 bases from J, with 15 bases in between. The DNA for the CDR3 is TGTGCCAGCCGACTGGGGCCCGGGGAGACCCAGTACTTC. Protein product: CASRLGPGETQYF.

Only one count was recorded for this clone. The chain carries TRBV16 and TRBJ2-7, with D maybe TRBD1 (6 bases). CDR1 and CDR2 from the germline V gene are KGHSY and FQNENV. CDR3 length: 14 amino acids. Trimming stripped 3 bases from V and 6 bases from J, with 15 bases between. CDR3 sequence reads: CASSQVQGLGEQYV. The CDR3 nucleotides read TGTGCCAGCAGCCAGGTACAGGGTTTAGGCGAGCAGTACGTC.

In this sample, this clone turned up a few times. The chain combines TRBV7-2 with TRBJ2-2; unclear D gene. This CDR3 has 13 amino acids. Germline CDR1 SGHTA, CDR2 FQGNSA. V was pared by 4 bases and J by 1 base, with 4 bases between. The CDR3 DNA sequence: TGTGCCAGCAGCTCGGAGAACACCGGGGAGCTGTTTTTT. Translation gives CASSSENTGELFF.

The chain carries TRBV7-9 and TRBJ1-4, with D unresolved. V lost 0 bases to trimming and J lost 5 bases, with 22 bases between them. The CDR3 is 19 residues long. Germline CDR1 reads SEHNR; CDR2 reads FQNEAQ (reference sequence). CDR3 loop: CASSLARGFSVTINEKLFF. For the CDR3, the DNA is TGTGCCAGCAGCTTAGCGCGGGGTTTTTCCGTAACAATCAATGAAAAACTGTTTTTT.

The rearrangement uses TRBV4-1 and TRBJ1-2; 7 bases line up with TRBD1. CDR1 MGHRA and CDR2 YSYEKL come from the germline V gene. This CDR3 is built from 15 residues. V lost 3 bases, J lost 4 bases, and 8 bases stayed unmatched. CDR3 nucleotide sequence: TGCGCCAGCAGCCACGTCACAGGGGACGGCTATGGCTACACCTTC. Its protein is CASSHVTGDGYGYTF.

The chain links TRBV4-3 to TRBJ2-5, with TRBD1 identical over 9 bases. J lost 2 bases, V lost 4 bases, and 2 bases had no gene match. The CDR3 runs 14 residues. In germline, CDR1 is LGHNA, CDR2 YSLEER. The CDR3 coding sequence is TGCGCCAGCAGCCCGGACAGGGGACAAGAGACCCAGTACTTC. It yields the protein CASSPDRGQETQYF.

V gene TRBV6-1 combines with J gene TRBJ1-5, with TRBD1 identical over 11 bases. Germline loops: CDR1 MNHNS, CDR2 SASEGT. This CDR3 comprises 15 residues. With 6 bases clipped from V and 3 bases from J, the junction kept 4 bases outside the gene matches. DNA of the CDR3: TGTGCCAGCAGGACGGGACAGGGGGTCAATCAGCCCCAGCATTTT. Translated: CASRTGQGVNQPQHF.

This rearrangement joins TRBV18 to TRBJ2-3, with D tentatively TRBD1 (5 bases). Germline V gene data show CDR1 as KGHSH and CDR2 as LQKENI. V was trimmed by 1 base and J by 2 bases, leaving 7 bases between them. The CDR3 covers 14 residues. CDR3 sequence: CASSPLGHTDTQYF. The CDR3 coding sequence is TGTGCCAGCTCACCACTCGGACACACAGATACGCAGTATTTT.

CDR3 sequence (DNA): TGTGCCATCAGTAATCCCGGGACAACATTCAGGGGCTACACCTTC. Protein sequence: CAISNPGTTFRGYTF. The chain carries TRBV10-3 and TRBJ1-2; maybe TRBD1 (6 bases). V was cut by 5 bases and J by 8 bases, with 21 bases left in between. CDR1 is ENHRY, CDR2 SYGVKD, per germline. This CDR3 region has 15 residues.

A note on this clone: An end of the junction differs from the germline gene, which may be a read error. The chain links TRBV6-1 to TRBJ1-2; D remains ambiguous. The CDR3 consists of 12 residues. Germline V CDR1 and CDR2: MNHNS, SASEGT. CDR3 DNA sequence: TGTGCCAGCAGCGAAGGTAGATATGGCTACACCTTC. Residues: CASSEGRYGYTF.

The V gene is TRBV19, the J gene TRBJ1-2; D is unresolved. Germline CDR1 and CDR2: LNHDA and SQIVND (reference sequence). The CDR3 has 12 amino acids. Trimming shortened V by 7 bases and J by 8 bases, and 14 bases separated the two germline ends. The CDR3 DNA follows: TGTGCCAGTATCGATGGAAAGTGGGGCTACACCTTC. Its protein is CASIDGKWGYTF.

The genes are TRBV27 and TRBJ2-3, with D maybe TRBD2 (6 bases). The CDR3 loop spans 12 amino acids. Trimming removed 3 bases at V and 5 bases at J, with 6 bases between. Germline V CDR1 and CDR2: MNHEY, SMNVEV (reference sequence). DNA for the CDR3: TGTGCCAGCAGTTTGCGGGGAGATACGCAGTATTTT. This sequence encodes CASSLRGDTQYF.

This chain joins TRBV7-9 and TRBJ2-3, with D uncertain. Germline V gene data show CDR1 as SEHNR and CDR2 as FQNEAQ (reference sequence). There are 16 residues in the CDR3. Trimming stripped 2 bases from V and 2 bases from J, with 14 bases between. The CDR3 is CASSLKVTAVTDTQYF. The CDR3 bases are TGTGCCAGCAGCTTAAAGGTTACGGCGGTCACAGATACGCAGTATTTT.

CDR3 protein: CASSLGQQFQETQYF. DNA of the CDR3: TGTGCCAGCAGCTTGGGACAGCAATTCCAAGAGACCCAGTACTTC. V and J are TRBV7-9 and TRBJ2-5; 7 bases match TRBD1. The CDR3 runs to 15 residues. Germline V gives CDR1 SEHNR, CDR2 FQNEAQ (reference sequence). V shed 3 bases and J 1 base; nucleotides not matched to a gene: 5.

The chain couples TRBV30 to TRBJ2-1; D gene unclear. CDR1 is GTSNPN, CDR2 SVGIG, per germline (reference sequence). Trimming took off 0 bases at V and 11 bases at J, with 11 bases between the two ends. The CDR3 length is 12 residues. DNA for the CDR3: TGTGCCTGGAGTGTATTACCCAGCCAGCAGTTCTTC. Its translation: CAWSVLPSQQFF. Full variable domain (remainder filled in from reference TRBV30 and TRBJ2-1): SQTIHQWPATLVQPVGSPLSLECTVEGTSNPNLYWYRQAAGRGLQLLFYSVGIGQISSEVPQNLSASRPQDRQFILSSKKLLLSDSGFYLCAWSVLPSQQFFGPGTRLTVL.

This clone appeared a few times. V gene TRBV19 combines with J gene TRBJ1-6; possible D gene TRBD1, 6 bases. The CDR3 is made up of 17 amino acids. V lost 7 bases, J lost 5 bases, and 21 bases lay in between. Germline V gene data show CDR1 as LNHDA and CDR2 as SQIVND (reference sequence). CDR3 protein: CASINQVGTPDNSPLHF. For the CDR3, the DNA is TGTGCCAGTATAAATCAAGTGGGGACACCCGATAATTCACCCCTCCACTTT.

This chain links TRBV5-6 with TRBJ2-7; D remains ambiguous. Trimming removed 2 bases from V and 7 bases from J, with 10 bases in between. The germline CDR1 and CDR2 sequences are SGHDT and YYEEEE. This CDR3 region has 12 residues. CDR3 coding DNA: TGTGCCAGCAGCTTTGTTATGAGGGAGCAGTACTTC. Its translation is CASSFVMREQYF.

The chain couples TRBV2 to TRBJ1-6; D is unresolved. The CDR3 length is 15 residues. The germline CDR1 and CDR2 sequences are SNHLY and FYNNEI. The V gene lost 6 bases and the J gene lost 6 bases, with 15 bases spanning the gap. Here the CDR3 reads CASSLRDPGNSPLHF. As DNA, the CDR3 is TGTGCCAGCAGCCTCCGGGATCCGGGTAATTCACCCCTCCACTTT.